This TCR beta chain was found in a study of human thymus T cells. General study findings and limits: Related research described thymic repertoires that were highly overlapping among unrelated individuals. There appeared to be biased usage of V and J genes in thymic and blood repertoires.

It was from resections taken during corrective heart surgery that the thymus tissue came. This CDR3 comprises 11 residues. The germline V gene encodes CDR1 DFQATT and CDR2 SNEGSKA (reference sequence). Deletions cut 4 bases from V and 2 bases from J, with 5 bases between. Worth noting for this clone: Its antigen is unidentified. The sample holds other DNA sequences that translate to the same CDR3.

The method was immunoSEQ multiplex PCR; TCRdb's version includes in-frame clones alone and lacks a portion of them. The data hold about 130,000 clones, with about 94% observed a single time. The clonotype comes from a boy under two years old with a congenital heart defect but otherwise immunologically healthy. Sequences were obtained from thymus tissue. This chain joins TRBV20-1 and TRBJ2-5; a possible D gene is TRBD1 (5 bases). CDR3 region: CSAKGQETQYF. The CDR3 region has the DNA TGCAGTGCTAAGGGGCAAGAGACCCAGTACTTC.